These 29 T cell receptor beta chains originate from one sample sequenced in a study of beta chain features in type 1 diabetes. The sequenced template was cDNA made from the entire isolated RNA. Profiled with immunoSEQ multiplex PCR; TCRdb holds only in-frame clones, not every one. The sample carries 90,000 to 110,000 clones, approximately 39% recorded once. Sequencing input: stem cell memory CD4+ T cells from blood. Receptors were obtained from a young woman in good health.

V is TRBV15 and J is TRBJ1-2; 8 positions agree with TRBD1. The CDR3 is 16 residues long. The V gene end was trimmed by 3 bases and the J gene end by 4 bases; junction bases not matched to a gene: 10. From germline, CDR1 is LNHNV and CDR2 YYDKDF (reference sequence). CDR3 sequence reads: CATSRSGTGGFYGYTF. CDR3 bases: TGTGCCACCAGCAGGTCCGGGACAGGAGGATTCTATGGCTACACCTTC.

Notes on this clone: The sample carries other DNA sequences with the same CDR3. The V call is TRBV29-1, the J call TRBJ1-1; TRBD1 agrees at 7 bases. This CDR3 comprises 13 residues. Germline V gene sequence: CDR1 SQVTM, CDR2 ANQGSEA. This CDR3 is CSVGTVMNTEAFF. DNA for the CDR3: TGCAGTGTGGGGACAGTCATGAACACTGAAGCTTTCTTT.

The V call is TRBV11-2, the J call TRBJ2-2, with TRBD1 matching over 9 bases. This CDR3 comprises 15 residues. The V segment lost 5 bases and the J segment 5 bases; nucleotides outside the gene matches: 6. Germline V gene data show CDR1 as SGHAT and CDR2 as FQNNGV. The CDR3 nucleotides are TGTGCCAGCAGCATGGGACAGGGTGGGACCGGGGAGCTGTTTTTT. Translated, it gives CASSMGQGGTGELFF.

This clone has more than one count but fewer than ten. The CDR3 loop reads CASSSGWGTGAFNEQFF. The CDR3 coding sequence is TGTGCCAGCAGTTCAGGATGGGGGACAGGGGCGTTCAATGAGCAGTTCTTC. The chain links TRBV27 to TRBJ2-1, with 10 bases identical to TRBD1. This CDR3 comprises 17 residues. The trim removed 4 bases at V and 6 bases at J, leaving 12 bases unmatched. Germline-derived CDR1 and CDR2 are MNHEY and SMNVEV (reference sequence).

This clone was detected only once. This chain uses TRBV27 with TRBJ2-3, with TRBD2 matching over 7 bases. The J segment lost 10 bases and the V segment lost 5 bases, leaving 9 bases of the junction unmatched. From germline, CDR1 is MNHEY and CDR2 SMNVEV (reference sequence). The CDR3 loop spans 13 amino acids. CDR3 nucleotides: TGTGCCAGCAGTCCCTGGGGGAGGGCCGCGCAGTATTTT. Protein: CASSPWGRAAQYF.

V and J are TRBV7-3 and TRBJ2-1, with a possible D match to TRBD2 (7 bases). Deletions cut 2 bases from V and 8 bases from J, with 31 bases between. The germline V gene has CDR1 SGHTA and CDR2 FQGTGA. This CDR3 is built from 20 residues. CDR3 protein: CASSLAPWGRDSTRGHEQFF. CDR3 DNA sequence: TGTGCCAGCAGCTTAGCCCCATGGGGGAGGGACTCTACCCGGGGGCATGAGCAGTTCTTC. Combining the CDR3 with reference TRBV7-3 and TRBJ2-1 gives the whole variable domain GAGVSQTPSNKVTEKGKYVELRCDPISGHTALYWYRQSLGQGPEFLIYFQGTGAADDSGLPNDRFFAVRPEGSVSTLKIQRTERGDSAVYLCASSLAPWGRDSTRGHEQFFGPGTRLTVL.

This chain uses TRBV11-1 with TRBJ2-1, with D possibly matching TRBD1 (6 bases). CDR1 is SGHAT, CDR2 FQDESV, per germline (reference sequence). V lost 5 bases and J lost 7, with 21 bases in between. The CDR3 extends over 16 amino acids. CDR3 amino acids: CASSPPRGRGLNEQFF. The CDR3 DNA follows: TGTGCCAGCAGCCCACCCAGGGGAAGGGGTTTGAATGAGCAGTTCTTC.

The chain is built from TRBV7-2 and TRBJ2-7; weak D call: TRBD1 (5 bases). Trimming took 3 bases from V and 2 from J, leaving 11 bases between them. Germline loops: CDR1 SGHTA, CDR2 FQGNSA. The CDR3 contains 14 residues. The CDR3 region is CASSFGAAPYEQYF. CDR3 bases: TGTGCCAGCAGCTTTGGGGCGGCACCCTACGAGCAGTACTTC.

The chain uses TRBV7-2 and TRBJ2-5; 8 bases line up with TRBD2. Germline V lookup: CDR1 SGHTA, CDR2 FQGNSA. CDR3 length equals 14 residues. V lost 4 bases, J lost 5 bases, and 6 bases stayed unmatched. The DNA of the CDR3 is TGTGCCAGCAGCTCGGGGACGGGAGGGGAGACCCAGTACTTC. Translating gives CASSSGTGGETQYF.

The CDR3 region has the DNA TGTGCCAGCAGCGCTTCCGGGACAGGGGTGAGCCGGGAGCTGTTTTTT. Translating gives CASSASGTGVSRELFF. V is TRBV25-1 and J is TRBJ2-2; TRBD1 agrees at 10 bases. V lost 6 bases to trimming and J lost 9 bases; unmatched junction nucleotides: 13. This CDR3 spans 16 amino acids. The germline gives CDR1 MGHDK, CDR2 SYGVNS.

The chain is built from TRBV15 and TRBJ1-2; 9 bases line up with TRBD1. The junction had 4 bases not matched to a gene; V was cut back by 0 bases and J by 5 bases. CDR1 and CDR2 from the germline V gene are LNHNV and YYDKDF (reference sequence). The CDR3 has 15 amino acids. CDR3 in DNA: TGTGCCACCAGCAGAGATACAGGGGGCGGTTATGGCTACACCTTC. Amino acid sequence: CATSRDTGGGYGYTF.

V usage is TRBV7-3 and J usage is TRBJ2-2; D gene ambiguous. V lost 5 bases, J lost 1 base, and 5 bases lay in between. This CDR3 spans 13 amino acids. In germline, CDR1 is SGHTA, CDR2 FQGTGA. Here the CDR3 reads CASSPQNTGELFF. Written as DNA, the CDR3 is TGTGCCAGCAGCCCACAGAACACCGGGGAGCTGTTTTTT.

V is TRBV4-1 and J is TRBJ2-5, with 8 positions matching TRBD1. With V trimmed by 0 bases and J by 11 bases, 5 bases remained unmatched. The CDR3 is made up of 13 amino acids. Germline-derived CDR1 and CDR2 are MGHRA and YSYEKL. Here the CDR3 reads CASSQDRYRGQYF. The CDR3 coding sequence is TGCGCCAGCAGCCAAGACAGATACAGGGGGCAGTACTTC.

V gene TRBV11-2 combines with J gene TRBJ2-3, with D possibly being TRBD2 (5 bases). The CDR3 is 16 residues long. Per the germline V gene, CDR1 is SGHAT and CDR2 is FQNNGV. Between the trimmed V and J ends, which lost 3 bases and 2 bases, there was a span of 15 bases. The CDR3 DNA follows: TGTGCCAGCAGCTTGACGGGAAGGGCTCTCACAGATACGCAGTATTTT. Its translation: CASSLTGRALTDTQYF.

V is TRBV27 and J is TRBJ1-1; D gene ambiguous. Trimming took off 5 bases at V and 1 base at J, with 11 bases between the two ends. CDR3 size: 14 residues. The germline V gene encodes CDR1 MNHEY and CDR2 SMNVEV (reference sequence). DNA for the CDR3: TGTGCCAGCAGTCGGAGTGGCCGGAACACTGAAGCTTTCTTT. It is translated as CASSRSGRNTEAFF.

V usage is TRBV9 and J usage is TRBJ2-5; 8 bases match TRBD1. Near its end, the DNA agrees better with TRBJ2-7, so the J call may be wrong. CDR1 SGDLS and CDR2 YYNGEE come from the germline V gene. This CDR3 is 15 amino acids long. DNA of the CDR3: TGTGCCAGCAGCTCTAGGACAGGGACGGATGACGAGCAGTACTTC. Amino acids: CASSSRTGTDDEQYF.

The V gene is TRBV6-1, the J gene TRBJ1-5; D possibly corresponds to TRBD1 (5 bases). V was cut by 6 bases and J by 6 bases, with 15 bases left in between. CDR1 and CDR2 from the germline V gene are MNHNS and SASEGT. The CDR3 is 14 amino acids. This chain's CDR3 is CASRGGERSQPQHF. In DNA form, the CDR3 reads TGTGCCAGCAGGGGAGGGGAACGGAGTCAGCCCCAGCATTTT.

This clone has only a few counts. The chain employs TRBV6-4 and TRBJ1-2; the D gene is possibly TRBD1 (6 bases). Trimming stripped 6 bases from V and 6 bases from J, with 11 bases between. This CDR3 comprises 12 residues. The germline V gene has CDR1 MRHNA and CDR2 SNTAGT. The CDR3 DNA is TGTGCCAGCAGCCCGGGGGGCGATGGCTACACCTTC. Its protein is CASSPGGDGYTF.

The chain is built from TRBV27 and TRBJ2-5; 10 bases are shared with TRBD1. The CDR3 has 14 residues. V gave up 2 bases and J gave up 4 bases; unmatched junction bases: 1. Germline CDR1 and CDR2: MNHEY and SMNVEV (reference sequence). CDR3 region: CASSLDRGRETQYF. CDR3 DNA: TGTGCCAGCAGTTTAGACAGGGGGCGAGAGACCCAGTACTTC.

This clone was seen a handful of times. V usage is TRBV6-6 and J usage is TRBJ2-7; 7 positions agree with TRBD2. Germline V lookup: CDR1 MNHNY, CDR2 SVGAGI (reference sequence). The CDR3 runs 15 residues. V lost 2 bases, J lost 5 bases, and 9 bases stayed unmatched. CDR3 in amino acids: CASSYTGREGHEQYF. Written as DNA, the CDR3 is TGTGCCAGCAGTTACACGGGCAGGGAGGGCCACGAGCAGTACTTC.

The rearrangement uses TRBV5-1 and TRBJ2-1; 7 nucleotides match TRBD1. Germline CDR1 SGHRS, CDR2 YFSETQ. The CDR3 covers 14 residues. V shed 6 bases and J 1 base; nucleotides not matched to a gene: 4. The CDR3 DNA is TGCGCCAGCACGACAGGGAATTCCTACAATGAGCAGTTCTTC. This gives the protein CASTTGNSYNEQFF.

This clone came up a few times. The CDR3 DNA follows: TGTGCCAGCAGCCGGCGCCAGGGGGATTCCTCCTACGAGCAGTACTTC. Translating gives CASSRRQGDSSYEQYF. The chain is built from TRBV7-2 and TRBJ2-7; 7 positions agree with TRBD1. The CDR3 is 16 amino acids. Germline CDR1 SGHTA, CDR2 FQGNSA. Trimming took 5 bases from V and 0 from J; bases not matched to a gene: 10.

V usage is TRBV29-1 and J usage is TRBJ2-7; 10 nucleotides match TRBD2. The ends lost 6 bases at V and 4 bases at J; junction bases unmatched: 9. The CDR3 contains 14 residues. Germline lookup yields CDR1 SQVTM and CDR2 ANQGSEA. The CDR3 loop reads CSVVPGLASYEQYF. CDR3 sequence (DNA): TGCAGCGTCGTCCCGGGACTAGCGTCTTACGAGCAGTACTTC.

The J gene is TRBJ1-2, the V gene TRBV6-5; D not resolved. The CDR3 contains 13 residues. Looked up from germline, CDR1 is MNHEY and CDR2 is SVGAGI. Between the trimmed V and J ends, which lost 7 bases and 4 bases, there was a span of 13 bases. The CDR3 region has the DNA TGTGCCAGCAAATTACGGGGAGGCTATGGCTACACCTTC. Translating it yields CASKLRGGYGYTF.

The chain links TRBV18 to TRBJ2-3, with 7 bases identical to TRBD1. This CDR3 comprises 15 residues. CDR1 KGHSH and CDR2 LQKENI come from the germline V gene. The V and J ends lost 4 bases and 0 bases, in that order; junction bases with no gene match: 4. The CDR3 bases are TGTGCCAGCTCACGGGGGACAGCTAGCACAGATACGCAGTATTTT. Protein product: CASSRGTASTDTQYF.

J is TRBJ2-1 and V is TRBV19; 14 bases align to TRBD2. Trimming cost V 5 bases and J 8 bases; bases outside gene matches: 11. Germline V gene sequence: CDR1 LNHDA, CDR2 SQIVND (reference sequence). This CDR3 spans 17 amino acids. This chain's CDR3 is CASSLPGLAGARDEQFF. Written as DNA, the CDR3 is TGTGCCAGTAGTCTTCCGGGACTAGCGGGAGCGCGCGATGAGCAGTTCTTC.

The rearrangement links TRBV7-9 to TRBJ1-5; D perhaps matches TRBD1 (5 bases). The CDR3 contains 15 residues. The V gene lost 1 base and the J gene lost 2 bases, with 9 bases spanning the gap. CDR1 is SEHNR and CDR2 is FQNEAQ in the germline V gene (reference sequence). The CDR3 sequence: CASSLGLGGNQPQHF. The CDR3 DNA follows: TGTGCCAGCAGCTTAGGGTTAGGGGGCAATCAGCCCCAGCATTTT.

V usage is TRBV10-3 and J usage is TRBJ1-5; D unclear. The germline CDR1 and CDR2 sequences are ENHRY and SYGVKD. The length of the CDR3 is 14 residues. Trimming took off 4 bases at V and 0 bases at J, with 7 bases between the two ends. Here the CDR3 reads CAISGGGSNQPQHF. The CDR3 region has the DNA TGTGCCATCAGTGGAGGAGGTAGCAATCAGCCCCAGCATTTT.

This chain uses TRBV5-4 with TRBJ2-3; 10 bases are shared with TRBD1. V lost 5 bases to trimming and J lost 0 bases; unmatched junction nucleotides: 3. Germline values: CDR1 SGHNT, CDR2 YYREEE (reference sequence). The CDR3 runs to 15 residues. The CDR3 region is CASRGQGFSTDTQYF. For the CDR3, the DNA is TGTGCCAGCAGGGGACAGGGGTTTAGCACAGATACGCAGTATTTT.